This T cell receptor beta chain came from a study of cytomegalovirus exposure and HLA in healthy donors. Study findings and constraints: Reported results showed that the classifier diagnosed cytomegalovirus status with high specificity and sensitivity. Some TCR beta chains (roughly 160 of them) were listed as cytomegalovirus-associated.

Separate from the approximately 730-subject first cohort, the 120-subject validation cohort was the one that the donors belonged to. Concerning this clone itself: Its antigen is still unknown. At the DNA level, this CDR3 is encoded by other sequences in the same sample as well.

Produced via immunoSEQ multiplex PCR; TCRdb's table is partial and in-frame only. The sample includes approximately 120,000 clones, approximately 90% of them seen just once. Material: PBMCs. The TCR originated in a woman between 18 and 29 years old in good health and CMV-seronegative.

CDR3: CASSRDRGRTEAFF. CDR3 bases: TGTGCCAGTAGTAGGGACAGGGGTCGTACTGAAGCTTTCTTT. The chain couples TRBV19 to TRBJ1-1; 10 nucleotides match TRBD1. J was trimmed by 5 bases and V by 4 bases; bases with no gene match: 4. This CDR3 has 14 residues. Germline CDR1 and CDR2: LNHDA and SQIVND (reference sequence).